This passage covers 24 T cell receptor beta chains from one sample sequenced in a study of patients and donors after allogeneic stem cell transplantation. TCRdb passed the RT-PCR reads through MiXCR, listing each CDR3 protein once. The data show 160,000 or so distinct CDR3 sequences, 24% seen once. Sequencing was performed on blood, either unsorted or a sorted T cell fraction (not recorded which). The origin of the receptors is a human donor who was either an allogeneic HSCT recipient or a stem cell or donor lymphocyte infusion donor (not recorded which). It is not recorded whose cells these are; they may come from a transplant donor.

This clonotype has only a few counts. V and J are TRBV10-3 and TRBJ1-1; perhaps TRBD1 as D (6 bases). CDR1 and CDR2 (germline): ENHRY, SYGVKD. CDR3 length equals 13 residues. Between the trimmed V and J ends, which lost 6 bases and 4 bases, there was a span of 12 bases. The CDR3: CAIRWGASTEAFF. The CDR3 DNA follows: TGTGCCATCAGGTGGGGGGCGAGCACTGAAGCTTTCTTT.

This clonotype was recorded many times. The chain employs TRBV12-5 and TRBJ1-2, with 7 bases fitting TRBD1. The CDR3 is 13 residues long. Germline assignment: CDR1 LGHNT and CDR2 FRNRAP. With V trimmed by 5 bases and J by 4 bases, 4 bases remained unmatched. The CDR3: CASGMGQLYGYTF. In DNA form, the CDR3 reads TGTGCTAGTGGTATGGGACAGCTCTATGGCTACACCTTC.

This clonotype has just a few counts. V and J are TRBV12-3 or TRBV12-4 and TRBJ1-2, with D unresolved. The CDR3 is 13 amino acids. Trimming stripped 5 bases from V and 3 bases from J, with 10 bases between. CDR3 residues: CASSTTSHYGYTF. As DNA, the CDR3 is TGTGCCAGCAGTACCACGAGCCACTATGGCTACACCTTC.

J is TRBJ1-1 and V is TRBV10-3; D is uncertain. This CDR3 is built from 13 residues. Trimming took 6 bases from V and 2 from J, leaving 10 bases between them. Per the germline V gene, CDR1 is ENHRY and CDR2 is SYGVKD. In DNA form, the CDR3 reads TGTGCCATCAGCAGCGTTCGTAACACTGAAGCTTTCTTT. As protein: CAISSVRNTEAFF.

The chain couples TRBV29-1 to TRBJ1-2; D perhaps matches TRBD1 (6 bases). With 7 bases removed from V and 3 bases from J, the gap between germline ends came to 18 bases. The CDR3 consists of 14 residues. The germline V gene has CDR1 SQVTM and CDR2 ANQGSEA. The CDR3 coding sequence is TGCAGCGCCCAAGGGACAACGATGGACTATGGCTACACCTTC. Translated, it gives CSAQGTTMDYGYTF.

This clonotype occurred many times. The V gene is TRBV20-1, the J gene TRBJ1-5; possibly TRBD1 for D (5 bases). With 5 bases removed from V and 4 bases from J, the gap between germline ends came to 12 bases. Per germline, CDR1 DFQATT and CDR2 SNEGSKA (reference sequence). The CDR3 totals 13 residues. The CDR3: CSALTDRNQPQHF. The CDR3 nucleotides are TGCAGTGCTCTAACCGACAGAAATCAGCCCCAGCATTTT.

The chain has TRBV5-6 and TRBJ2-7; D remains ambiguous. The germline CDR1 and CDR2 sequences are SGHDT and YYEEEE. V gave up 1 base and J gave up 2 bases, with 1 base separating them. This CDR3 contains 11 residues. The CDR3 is CASSLPYEQYF. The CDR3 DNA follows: TGTGCCAGCAGCTTGCCCTACGAGCAGTACTTC.

CDR3 sequence reads: CATRTSGRISYNEQFF. The CDR3 DNA reads as TGTGCCACCCGGACTAGCGGGAGGATTTCCTACAATGAGCAGTTCTTC. V and J are TRBV19 and TRBJ2-1, with TRBD2 matching 14 bases. The germline V gene has CDR1 LNHDA and CDR2 SQIVND (reference sequence). The CDR3 totals 16 residues. After removal of 10 bases from V and 1 base from J, the junction contained 6 bases not matched to a gene.

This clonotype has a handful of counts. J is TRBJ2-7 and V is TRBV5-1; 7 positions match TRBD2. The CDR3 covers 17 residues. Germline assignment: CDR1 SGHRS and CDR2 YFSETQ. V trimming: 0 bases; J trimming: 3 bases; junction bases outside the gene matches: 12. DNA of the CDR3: TGCGCCAGCAGCTTGGACCCCTCCGAGGCTAGCGGCTACGAGCAGTACTTC. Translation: CASSLDPSEASGYEQYF.

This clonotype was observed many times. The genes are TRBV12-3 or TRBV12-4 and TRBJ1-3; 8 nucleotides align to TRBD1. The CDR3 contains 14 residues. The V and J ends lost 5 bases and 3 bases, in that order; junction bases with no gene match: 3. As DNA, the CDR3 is TGTGCCAGCAGTCCGACAGGGGTTGGAAACACCATATATTTT. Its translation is CASSPTGVGNTIYF.

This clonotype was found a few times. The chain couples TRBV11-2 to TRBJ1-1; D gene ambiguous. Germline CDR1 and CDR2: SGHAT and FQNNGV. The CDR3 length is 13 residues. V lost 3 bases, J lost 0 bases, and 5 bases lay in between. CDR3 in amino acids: CASSFLLNTEAFF. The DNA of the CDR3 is TGTGCCAGCAGCTTCCTACTGAACACTGAAGCTTTCTTT.

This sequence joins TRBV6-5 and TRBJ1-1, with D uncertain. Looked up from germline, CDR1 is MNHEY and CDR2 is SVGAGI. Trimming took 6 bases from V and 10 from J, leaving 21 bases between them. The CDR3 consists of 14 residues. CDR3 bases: TGTGCCAGCAGCCCTGTAGGGAGGGAAGATGGAGCTTTCTTT. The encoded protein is CASSPVGREDGAFF.

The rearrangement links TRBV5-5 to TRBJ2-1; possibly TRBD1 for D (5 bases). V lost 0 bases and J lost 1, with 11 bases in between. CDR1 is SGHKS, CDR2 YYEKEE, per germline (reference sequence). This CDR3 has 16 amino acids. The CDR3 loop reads CASSLARAGSYNEQFF. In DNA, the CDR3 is TGTGCCAGCAGCTTGGCCAGGGCAGGGTCCTACAATGAGCAGTTCTTC.

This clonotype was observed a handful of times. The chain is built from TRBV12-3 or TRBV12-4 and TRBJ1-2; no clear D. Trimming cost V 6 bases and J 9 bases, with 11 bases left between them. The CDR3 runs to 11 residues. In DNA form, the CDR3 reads TGTGCCAGCAGCCAGGCGGGGAGCTACACCTTC. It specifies CASSQAGSYTF.

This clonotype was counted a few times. As DNA, the CDR3 is TGTGCCAGCAGCTTTCGGGGGCAGGGTAATTCACCCCTCCACTTT. Protein: CASSFRGQGNSPLHF. The chain joins TRBV7-2 to TRBJ1-6, with D possibly matching TRBD1 (6 bases). V was trimmed by 3 bases and J by 6 bases, leaving 12 bases between them. CDR3 length: 15 residues. Looked up from germline, CDR1 is SGHTA and CDR2 is FQGNSA.

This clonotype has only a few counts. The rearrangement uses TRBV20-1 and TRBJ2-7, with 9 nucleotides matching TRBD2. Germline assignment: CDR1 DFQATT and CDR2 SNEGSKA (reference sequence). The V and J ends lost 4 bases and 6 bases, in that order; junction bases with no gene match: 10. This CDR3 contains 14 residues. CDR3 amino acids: CSATYQGTSSEQYF. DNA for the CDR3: TGCAGTGCTACTTACCAGGGGACTAGCTCCGAGCAGTACTTC.

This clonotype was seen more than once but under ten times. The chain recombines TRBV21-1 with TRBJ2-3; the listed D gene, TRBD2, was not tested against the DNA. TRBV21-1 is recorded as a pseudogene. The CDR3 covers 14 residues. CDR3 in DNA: TGTGCCAGCAGCGCATGCACAGTAGTCGATACGCAGTATTTT. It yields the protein CASSACTVVDTQYF.

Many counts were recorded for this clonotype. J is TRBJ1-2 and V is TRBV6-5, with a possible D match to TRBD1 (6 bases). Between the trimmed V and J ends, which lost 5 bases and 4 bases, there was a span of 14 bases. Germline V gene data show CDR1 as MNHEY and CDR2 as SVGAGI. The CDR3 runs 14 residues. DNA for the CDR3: TGTGCCAGCAGTCCGGACAGTCAACGCTATGGCTACACCTTC. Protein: CASSPDSQRYGYTF.

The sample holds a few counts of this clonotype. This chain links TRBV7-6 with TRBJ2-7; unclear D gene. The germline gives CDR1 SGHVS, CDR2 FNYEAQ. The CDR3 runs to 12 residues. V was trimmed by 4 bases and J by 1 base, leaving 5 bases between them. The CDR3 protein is CASSSTSYEQYF. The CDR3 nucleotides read TGTGCCAGCAGCTCGACATCCTACGAGCAGTACTTC.

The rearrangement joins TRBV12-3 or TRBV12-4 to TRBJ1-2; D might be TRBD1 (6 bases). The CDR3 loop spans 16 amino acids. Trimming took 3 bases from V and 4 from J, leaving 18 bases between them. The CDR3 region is CASSFPQGIGAYGYTF. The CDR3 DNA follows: TGTGCCAGCAGTTTTCCCCAGGGGATCGGGGCCTATGGCTACACCTTC.

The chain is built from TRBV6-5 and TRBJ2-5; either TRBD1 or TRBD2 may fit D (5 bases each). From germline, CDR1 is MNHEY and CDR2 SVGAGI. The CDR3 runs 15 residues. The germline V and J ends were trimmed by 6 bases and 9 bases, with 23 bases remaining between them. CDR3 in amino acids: CASSPVAGTVEAQYF. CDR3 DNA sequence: TGTGCCAGCAGCCCTGTCGCAGGGACCGTGGAGGCCCAGTACTTC.

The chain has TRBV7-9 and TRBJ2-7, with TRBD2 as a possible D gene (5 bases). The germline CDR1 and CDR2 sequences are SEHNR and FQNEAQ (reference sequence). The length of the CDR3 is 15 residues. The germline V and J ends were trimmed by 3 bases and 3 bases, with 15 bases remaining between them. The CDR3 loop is CASSLNRELFYEQYF. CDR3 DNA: TGTGCCAGCAGCTTGAATCGGGAACTCTTCTACGAGCAGTACTTC.

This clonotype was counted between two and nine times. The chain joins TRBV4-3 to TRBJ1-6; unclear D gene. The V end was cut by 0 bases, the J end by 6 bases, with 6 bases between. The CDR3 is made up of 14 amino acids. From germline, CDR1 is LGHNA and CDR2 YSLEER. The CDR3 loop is CASSQDGSNSPLHF. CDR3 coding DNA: TGCGCCAGCAGCCAAGATGGCAGTAATTCACCCCTCCACTTT.

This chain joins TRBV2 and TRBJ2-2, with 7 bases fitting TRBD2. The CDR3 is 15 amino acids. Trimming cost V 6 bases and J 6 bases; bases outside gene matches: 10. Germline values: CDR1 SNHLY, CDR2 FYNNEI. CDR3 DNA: TGTGCCAGCAGCCTGCGGGGGACGGTACCCGGGGAGCTGTTTTTT. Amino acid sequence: CASSLRGTVPGELFF.